This paragraph covers one T cell receptor beta chain sequence. This clonotype was counted a few times. No cognate antigen has been identified for it. No base-level quality is on record; no much larger clone is a single base apart. These data come from a study of T-cell memory formation after mild COVID-19 (dated by TCRdb to the early 2020s). For the study in its entirety: TCR sequence clusters from the two donors were found to be largely donor specific. T-cell clones expanding and contracting after mild COVID-19 in two donors were tracked by longitudinal TCRalpha and TCRbeta repertoire sequencing. Two young, previously healthy adult volunteers made up the cohort, one male and one female.

Sequencing took place on an Illumina NovaSeq 6000. TCRalpha and TCRbeta cDNA libraries were built by 5'RACE with constant-segment primers, adding sample barcodes and unique molecular identifiers. RNA was extracted from every sample with Trizol reagent. Amplification of the libraries took two PCR steps, and the second step added a second sample barcode plus Illumina TruSeq adapters. Libraries were sequenced on an Illumina NovaSeq with 2 x 150 bp paired-end reads. Per the authors' processing: Demultiplexing of reads and collapsing into UMI-guided consensus sequences were performed with migec v1.2.7. Using mixcr v2.1.11, UMI consensuses were aligned to TRA and TRB V and J templates and then assembled into clonotypes. Expanded or contracted clonotypes were those called significant by both edgeR and NoisET, with noise models trained on biological replicates. For edgeR calls, the thresholds were a false discovery rate-adjusted p below 0.01 and a log2 fold-change of 1. As an exploratory analysis of dynamics, max-normalized trajectories of the 1000 most abundant clonotypes were examined by PCA with hierarchical clustering. Each responding clone was given a CD4 or CD8 phenotype based on the CD4+ and CD8+ repertoires, which had been sequenced separately. In TCRdb, the public reads were trimmed at Q25 with fastp and aligned with MiXCR, with productive beta chains retained. Every CDR3 protein is listed once, alongside the most common genes and DNA of its rows. TCRdb, not the authors, supplied the V and J calls. The sample table lists about 140,000 distinct CDR3 sequences, approximately 6% of them with a count of one. The ten largest clones take up just over 2% of the sample.

PBMCs were isolated by Ficoll-Paque density gradient centrifugation. V is cut back by 5 bases and J by 1 base, with 15 bases in the junction unmatched. Per the germline V gene, SGHTA is the CDR1 and FQGNSA is the CDR2. From the cysteine up to the phenylalanine, the CDR3 has a length of 19 residues. Just CDR3 DNA is preserved here, 57 bases in frame from base 1. Overall study results and their limits: Clones contracting from day 15 to 85 had balanced CD4/CD8 phenotypes, while a second wave expanding from day 15 to 37 was biased towards CD4+. SARS-CoV-2 specificity of the second-wave clones peaking on day 37 was not confirmed. Contracting CD4+ clones turned up mainly in the CM and EM memory subsets, whereas EMRA was where CD8+ clones were enriched. Some responding clones were detected in pre-infection memory, suggesting pre-existing cross-reactive memory T cells joined the SARS-CoV-2 response. The study covered only a couple of mild cases, and larger cohorts including severe cases with pre-infection samples were considered necessary.

Sequencing input: PBMCs or a T cell subset sorted from them (not recorded which). The clonotype originates from an adult woman who had mild COVID-19 (a few samples of this study predate the infection). The sample titles of this study are shuffled in the database, so cell type and time point are left out; the donor was told from shared clones. The chain is made from TRBV7-2 and TRBJ2-7, with 12 central nucleotides matching TRBD2. The sequence in DNA is TGTGCCAGCAGCATCTCGGGGTCTAGCGGGAGGGGGAGGTCCTACGAGCAGTACTTC. This codes for CASSISGSSGRGRSYEQYF.